These 18 T cell receptor beta chains came from one sample sequenced in a study of blood T cell repertoires in COVID-19. Repertoires were generated with immunoSEQ multiplex PCR, while TCRdb's copy carries only in-frame clones and drops some. The sample has approximately 280,000 clones, roughly 84% seen once; the top ten hold roughly 1.5%. Sequencing input: peripheral blood. The receptors stem from a human donor with COVID-19, enrolled during active disease. The donor label of this sample is uncertain.

This chain connects TRBV19 to TRBJ2-5; 12 nucleotides line up with TRBD1. V shed 6 bases, J shed 5 bases, and the junction held 7 bases outside the gene matches. The V gene's germline CDR1 is LNHDA and CDR2 SQIVND (reference sequence). CDR3 length equals 15 residues. The CDR3 protein is CASSPGTGGGETQYF. The CDR3 nucleotides read TGTGCCAGTAGCCCAGGGACAGGGGGCGGTGAGACCCAGTACTTC.

The CDR3 loop is CASSLRRQDLTYEQYF. CDR3 coding DNA: TGTGCCAGCAGCTTACGGAGACAGGACCTTACCTACGAGCAGTACTTC. The chain is built from TRBV7-9 and TRBJ2-7, with D tentatively TRBD1 (6 bases). Trimming took 2 bases from V and 2 from J, leaving 16 bases between them. This CDR3 is built from 16 residues. The germline V gene has CDR1 SEHNR and CDR2 FQNEAQ (reference sequence). Supplemented by reference TRBV7-9 and TRBJ2-7, the full variable domain reads DTGVSQNPRHKITKRGQNVTFRCDPISEHNRLYWYRQTLGQGPEFLTYFQNEAQLEKSRLLSDRFSAERPKGSFSTLEIQRTEQGDSAMYLCASSLRRQDLTYEQYFGPGTRLTVT.

This clone was counted a few times. The V call is TRBV9, the J call TRBJ1-1; D remains ambiguous. The V end was cut by 3 bases, the J end by 6 bases, with 12 bases between. Germline CDR1 reads SGDLS; CDR2 reads YYNGEE. The CDR3 consists of 13 residues. The CDR3 coding sequence is TGTGCCAGCAGCGAAATACCGGTGGCTGAAGCTTTCTTT. Residues: CASSEIPVAEAFF.

The chain uses TRBV7-9 and TRBJ1-1; no clear D gene. Germline CDR1 SEHNR, CDR2 FQNEAQ (reference sequence). The CDR3 totals 15 residues. Trimming removed 0 bases at V and 4 bases at J, with 12 bases between. CDR3 amino acids: CASSLASIASTEAFF. In nucleotides, the CDR3 is TGTGCCAGCAGCTTAGCGTCGATAGCCAGCACTGAAGCTTTCTTT.

This clone was detected a few times. The chain joins TRBV5-1 to TRBJ1-1; maybe TRBD1 (6 bases). The germline V gene encodes CDR1 SGHRS and CDR2 YFSETQ. This CDR3 has 15 amino acids. The V end lost 4 bases, the J end lost 0 bases, and 13 bases lay between the germline ends. The CDR3 spells CASSQPGQLNTEAFF. The CDR3 coding sequence is TGCGCCAGCAGCCAACCTGGACAGTTGAACACTGAAGCTTTCTTT. The full variable domain, completed using reference TRBV5-1 and TRBJ1-1, is KAGVTQTPRYLIKTRGQQVTLSCSPISGHRSVSWYQQTPGQGLQFLFEYFSETQRNKGNFPGRFSGRQFSNSRSEMNVSTLELGDSALYLCASSQPGQLNTEAFFGQGTRLTVV.

The rearrangement joins TRBV2 to TRBJ2-1, with 12 bases fitting TRBD2. Germline V gene data show CDR1 as SNHLY and CDR2 as FYNNEI. V lost 7 bases, J lost 6 bases, and 7 bases stayed unmatched. The CDR3 spans 15 residues. The CDR3 loop reads CASKGASGRANEQFF. The DNA for the CDR3 is TGTGCCAGCAAAGGGGCTAGCGGGAGGGCCAATGAGCAGTTCTTC.

This clone was recorded once. The chain uses TRBV19 and TRBJ2-5; TRBD2 matches 13 bases. In germline, CDR1 is LNHDA, CDR2 SQIVND (reference sequence). Germline trimming cut 11 bases from V and 1 base from J; bases unmatched to any gene: 4. The length of the CDR3 is 14 residues. The CDR3 region is CASGTSGTQETQYF. The CDR3 nucleotides read TGTGCCTCCGGGACTAGCGGGACCCAAGAGACCCAGTACTTC.

The sample holds one count of this clone. The CDR3 DNA is TGTGCCAGTAGTAACGGACAGGGGGAGATCTACGAGCAGTACTTC. It codes for CASSNGQGEIYEQYF. The chain carries TRBV19 and TRBJ2-7; TRBD1 aligns across 10 bases. Germline loops: CDR1 LNHDA, CDR2 SQIVND (reference sequence). The CDR3 contains 15 residues. V lost 4 bases and J lost 3; bases outside the gene matches: 6.

The chain joins TRBV28 to TRBJ1-2; 7 positions match TRBD1. Germline values: CDR1 MDHEN, CDR2 SYDVKM. The CDR3 runs 13 residues. The V gene end was trimmed by 6 bases and the J gene end by 8 bases; junction bases not matched to a gene: 9. CDR3 loop: CASSRDSSRGYTF. The DNA of the CDR3 is TGTGCCAGCAGCCGGGACAGTTCTCGGGGCTACACCTTC.

The chain has TRBV7-9 and TRBJ1-4; TRBD1 matches 12 bases. Germline V gene sequence: CDR1 SEHNR, CDR2 FQNEAQ (reference sequence). The CDR3 loop spans 18 amino acids. Trimming cost V 4 bases and J 5 bases; bases outside gene matches: 11. DNA for the CDR3: TGTGCCAGCAGCTCACCGGGACAGGGGGCCGTCGGCAATGAAAAACTGTTTTTT. Protein product: CASSSPGQGAVGNEKLFF. Based on the CDR3 plus reference TRBV7-9 and TRBJ1-4, the full variable domain is DTGVSQNPRHKITKRGQNVTFRCDPISEHNRLYWYRQTLGQGPEFLTYFQNEAQLEKSRLLSDRFSAERPKGSFSTLEIQRTEQGDSAMYLCASSSPGQGAVGNEKLFFGSGTQLSVL.

This clone was recorded once. The chain has TRBV19 and TRBJ1-1; 8 positions agree with TRBD1. CDR3 length equals 16 residues. Germline lookup yields CDR1 LNHDA and CDR2 SQIVND (reference sequence). Trimming cost V 1 base and J 1 base; bases outside gene matches: 5. The CDR3 sequence: CASSIVQGVGNTEAFF. CDR3 coding DNA: TGTGCCAGTAGTATAGTACAGGGGGTTGGGAACACTGAAGCTTTCTTT. Drawing the rest from reference TRBV19 and TRBJ1-1, the complete variable domain is DGGITQSPKYLFRKEGQNVTLSCEQNLNHDAMYWYRQDPGQGLRLIYYSQIVNDFQKGDIAEGYSVSREKKESFPLTVTSAQKNPTAFYLCASSIVQGVGNTEAFFGQGTRLTVV.

The chain links TRBV19 to TRBJ2-5, with 7 bases fitting TRBD1. Losses at the gene ends were 3 bases for V and 1 base for J; bases not matched to a gene: 2. Germline assignment: CDR1 LNHDA and CDR2 SQIVND (reference sequence). CDR3 length equals 14 residues. The CDR3 DNA is TGTGCCAGTAGTATGGGGACAGCCCAAGAGACCCAGTACTTC. Translated, it gives CASSMGTAQETQYF.

This rearrangement joins TRBV4-3 to TRBJ1-2, with no clear D. The germline V gene has CDR1 LGHNA and CDR2 YSLEER. The CDR3 is made up of 13 amino acids. The germline V and J ends were trimmed by 1 base and 4 bases, with 7 bases remaining between them. The CDR3 nucleotides read TGCGCCAGCAGCCAAGGGCAGTTCTATGGCTACACCTTC. It specifies CASSQGQFYGYTF.

The chain has TRBV9 and TRBJ2-5, with 8 bases matching TRBD2. CDR1 SGDLS and CDR2 YYNGEE come from the germline V gene. The CDR3 loop spans 14 amino acids. Losses at the gene ends were 4 bases for V and 3 bases for J; bases not matched to a gene: 5. The CDR3 DNA sequence: TGTGCCAGCAGCCCGGTAGCGGGAAAAGAGACCCAGTACTTC. It encodes CASSPVAGKETQYF.

V gene TRBV9 combines with J gene TRBJ2-7; 7 bases align to TRBD1. The trim removed 0 bases at V and 3 bases at J, leaving 6 bases unmatched. Germline V gene lookup returns CDR1 SGDLS and CDR2 YYNGEE. The CDR3 is 15 amino acids. In DNA form, the CDR3 reads TGTGCCAGCAGCGTAGCTGGGGACAGCCGCTACGAGCAGTACTTC. Its protein is CASSVAGDSRYEQYF.

The rearrangement joins TRBV19 to TRBJ1-6, with D possibly TRBD1 on 6 matching bases. Germline CDR1 reads LNHDA; CDR2 reads SQIVND (reference sequence). The CDR3 runs to 15 residues. V gave up 1 base and J gave up 9 bases, with 13 bases separating them. Here the CDR3 reads CASSIGTGYGSPLHF. CDR3 nucleotides: TGTGCCAGTAGTATAGGTACAGGGTACGGTTCACCCCTCCACTTT.

The gene calls are TRBV7-9 and TRBJ2-5; perhaps TRBD2 as D (6 bases). CDR1 and CDR2 from the germline V gene are SEHNR and FQNEAQ (reference sequence). The CDR3 consists of 13 residues. V was shortened by 4 bases and J by 3 bases, with 9 bases between the two germline ends. The CDR3: CASSSDYEETQYF. The CDR3 nucleotides are TGTGCCAGCAGCTCGGACTACGAAGAGACCCAGTACTTC.

The chain is built from TRBV11-2 and TRBJ1-4; TRBD1 is a possible D gene (6 bases). Germline V gene sequence: CDR1 SGHAT, CDR2 FQNNGV. V lost 0 bases and J lost 11, with 13 bases in between. CDR3 length equals 14 residues. The CDR3 coding sequence is TGTGCCAGCAGCTTAGAAAGGGGAGGGGGGAAACTGTTTTTT. It specifies CASSLERGGGKLFF.